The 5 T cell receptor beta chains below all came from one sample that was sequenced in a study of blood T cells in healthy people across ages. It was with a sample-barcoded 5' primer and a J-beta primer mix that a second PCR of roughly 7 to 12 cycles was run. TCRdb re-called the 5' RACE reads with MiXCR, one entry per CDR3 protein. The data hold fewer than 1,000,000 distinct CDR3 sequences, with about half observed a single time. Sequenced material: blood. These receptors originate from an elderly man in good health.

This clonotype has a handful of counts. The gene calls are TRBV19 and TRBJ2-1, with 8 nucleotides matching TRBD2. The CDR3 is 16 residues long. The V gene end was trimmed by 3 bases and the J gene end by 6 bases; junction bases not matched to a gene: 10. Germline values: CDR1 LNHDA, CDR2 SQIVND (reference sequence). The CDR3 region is CASSMGTSLLLNEQFF. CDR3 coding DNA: TGTGCCAGTAGTATGGGGACTAGTTTACTTCTCAATGAGCAGTTCTTC.

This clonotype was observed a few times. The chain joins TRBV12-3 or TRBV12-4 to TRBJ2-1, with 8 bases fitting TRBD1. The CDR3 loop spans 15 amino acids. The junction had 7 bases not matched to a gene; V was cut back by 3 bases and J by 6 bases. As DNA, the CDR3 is TGTGCCAGCAGTTTCACAGGGGGTGTTGGCAATGAGCAGTTCTTC. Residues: CASSFTGGVGNEQFF.

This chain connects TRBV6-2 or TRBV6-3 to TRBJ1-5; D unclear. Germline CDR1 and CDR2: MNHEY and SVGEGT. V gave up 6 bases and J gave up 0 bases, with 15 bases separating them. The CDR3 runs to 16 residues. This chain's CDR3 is CASRNLWEHSNQPQHF. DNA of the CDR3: TGTGCCAGCAGAAACCTTTGGGAGCATAGCAATCAGCCCCAGCATTTT.

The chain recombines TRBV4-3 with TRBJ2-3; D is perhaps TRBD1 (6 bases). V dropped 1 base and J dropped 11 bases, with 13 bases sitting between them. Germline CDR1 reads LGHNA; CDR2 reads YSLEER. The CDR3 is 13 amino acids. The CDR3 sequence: CASSQATGQQQYF. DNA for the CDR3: TGCGCCAGCAGCCAAGCTACGGGACAACAGCAGTATTTT.

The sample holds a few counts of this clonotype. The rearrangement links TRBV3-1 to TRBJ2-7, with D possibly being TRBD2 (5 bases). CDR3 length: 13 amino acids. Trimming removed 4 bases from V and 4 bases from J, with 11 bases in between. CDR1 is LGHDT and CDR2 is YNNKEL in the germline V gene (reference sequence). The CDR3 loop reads CASSRTRDYEQYF. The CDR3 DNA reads TGTGCCAGCAGCCGAACTAGGGATTACGAGCAGTACTTC.